Each of the 30 T cell receptor beta chains below was sequenced from the same sample in a study of blood T cell repertoires in COVID-19. The assay was immunoSEQ multiplex PCR, and TCRdb's table has in-frame clones only and misses some. The sample holds a few hundred thousand clones; approximately 89% are singletons and the top ten take around 12%. The sequencing input was peripheral blood. All receptors derive from a woman aged 55-70 years with acute or convalescent COVID-19.

The chain joins TRBV3-1 (or the pseudogene TRBV3-2) to TRBJ1-2, with D perhaps TRBD1 (6 bases). From germline, CDR1 is LGHDT and CDR2 YNNKEL (reference sequence). This CDR3 is 15 amino acids long. V was trimmed by 1 base and J by 8 bases, leaving 17 bases between them. The chain's CDR3 is CASSQGTGNSGGYTF. The CDR3, as DNA: TGTGCCAGCAGCCAAGGTACAGGGAATAGTGGGGGCTACACCTTC.

The chain carries TRBV6-1 and TRBJ2-2, with no clear D. Germline V gives CDR1 MNHNS, CDR2 SASEGT. The CDR3 totals 14 residues. With 0 bases removed from V and 5 bases from J, the gap between germline ends came to 7 bases. The CDR3 DNA follows: TGTGCCAGCAGTGAAGCGCACGGTACCGGGGAGCTGTTTTTT. Translating it yields CASSEAHGTGELFF.

The chain uses TRBV5-1 and TRBJ2-1; TRBD2 matches at 11 bases. CDR1 and CDR2 from the germline V gene are SGHRS and YFSETQ. Trimming at V came to 4 bases and at J to 4 bases, leaving 7 bases not matched to a gene. This CDR3 contains 16 residues. The chain's CDR3 is CASSIRTSGLYNEQFF. DNA for the CDR3: TGCGCCAGCAGCATCCGGACTAGCGGGCTGTACAATGAGCAGTTCTTC.

This chain connects TRBV3-1 (or the pseudogene TRBV3-2) to TRBJ2-3; D call uncertain. CDR1 and CDR2 from the germline V gene are LGHDT and YNNKEL (reference sequence). The V end was cut by 0 bases, the J end by 6 bases, with 10 bases between. The CDR3 is 14 amino acids. CDR3 amino acids: CASSQDILIDTQYF. The CDR3 DNA follows: TGTGCCAGCAGCCAAGATATTCTAATCGATACGCAGTATTTT.

The genes are TRBV6-6 and TRBJ2-7; D perhaps matches TRBD1 (5 bases). The CDR3 contains 14 residues. V was pared by 7 bases and J by 0 bases, with 13 bases between. Germline CDR1 MNHNY, CDR2 SVGAGI (reference sequence). This CDR3 is CASMKGWGSYEQYF. The DNA of the CDR3 is TGTGCCAGCATGAAGGGGTGGGGCTCCTACGAGCAGTACTTC.

This chain joins TRBV21-1 and TRBJ2-4; TRBD2 is taken as the D call from the table, unchecked against the DNA. TRBV21-1 is a recognized pseudogene. The CDR3 totals 15 residues. The CDR3 sequence is CASNTSGGAKNIQYF. The CDR3 DNA reads TGTGCCAGCAATACTAGCGGGGGGGCCAAAAACATTCAGTACTTC.

This chain connects TRBV30 to TRBJ1-6; D perhaps matches TRBD1 (5 bases). Between the trimmed V and J ends, which lost 3 bases and 12 bases, there was a span of 24 bases. The length of the CDR3 is 16 residues. The germline V gene has CDR1 GTSNPN and CDR2 SVGIG (reference sequence). The CDR3 region is CAWSPRGGTAGIPLHF. In nucleotides, the CDR3 is TGTGCCTGGAGCCCACGTGGCGGGACCGCTGGCATACCCCTCCACTTT.

This clone has a single count. This chain's CDR3 is CASSVDRGLNTEAFF. The CDR3 bases are TGTGCCAGCAGTGTGGACAGGGGGCTGAACACTGAAGCTTTCTTT. The chain is built from TRBV28 and TRBJ1-1; 11 positions agree with TRBD1. The CDR3 runs 15 residues. Germline CDR1 MDHEN, CDR2 SYDVKM. The V and J ends lost 5 bases and 0 bases, in that order; junction bases with no gene match: 2.

The genes are TRBV3-1 (or the pseudogene TRBV3-2) and TRBJ2-3, with 10 bases matching TRBD1. V lost 3 bases to trimming and J lost 4 bases; unmatched junction nucleotides: 4. CDR1 and CDR2 from the germline V gene are LGHDT and YNNKEL (reference sequence). The length of the CDR3 is 15 residues. CDR3 coding DNA: TGTGCCAGCAGCCAGGGGACAGGGGTGGCAGATACGCAGTATTTT. Its translation: CASSQGTGVADTQYF.

This clone occurred a few times. The CDR3 DNA is TGTGCCAGCAGCCAAGATTTTTTGGAGGGGCAAACCTACGAGCAGTACTTC. This gives the protein CASSQDFLEGQTYEQYF. The chain joins TRBV4-2 to TRBJ2-7, with D possibly TRBD2 on 6 matching bases. Between the trimmed V and J ends, which lost 0 bases and 2 bases, there was a span of 17 bases. This CDR3 spans 17 amino acids. Germline V lookup: CDR1 LGHNA, CDR2 YNFKEQ.

This clone was detected only once. This rearrangement joins TRBV9 to TRBJ2-1; D is undetermined. The V gene's germline CDR1 is SGDLS and CDR2 YYNGEE. V lost 0 bases, J lost 0 bases, and 10 bases lay in between. This CDR3 region has 16 residues. CDR3 DNA sequence: TGTGCCAGCAGCGTAGGCGGCTCCTACTCCTACAATGAGCAGTTCTTC. This gives the protein CASSVGGSYSYNEQFF.

The chain combines TRBV7-9 with TRBJ2-5; a possible D gene is TRBD2 (7 bases). The CDR3 is 13 residues long. With 5 bases removed from V and 7 bases from J, the gap between germline ends came to 14 bases. Germline CDR1 is SEHNR and CDR2 is FQNEAQ (reference sequence). CDR3 region: CASSPGGASTQYF. CDR3 in DNA: TGTGCCAGCAGCCCTGGGGGGGCCTCGACCCAGTACTTC.

V and J are TRBV25-1 and TRBJ1-2; no definite D call. The CDR3 covers 11 residues. Germline V gene sequence: CDR1 MGHDK, CDR2 SYGVNS. Trimming pared 1 base from V and 7 bases from J, leaving 4 bases between. The CDR3 DNA follows: TGTGCCAGCAGTGAATCTCTTGGCTACACCTTC. Its translation is CASSESLGYTF.

This chain joins TRBV6-2 or TRBV6-3 and TRBJ2-7; TRBD2 matches 7 bases. Trimming at V came to 4 bases and at J to 4 bases, leaving 7 bases not matched to a gene. This CDR3 spans 14 amino acids. Per the germline V gene, CDR1 is MNHEY and CDR2 is SVGEGT. This CDR3 reads CASSLAFGGYEQYF. The CDR3 DNA follows: TGTGCCAGCAGTTTGGCCTTCGGGGGGTACGAGCAGTACTTC.

The gene calls are TRBV5-8 and TRBJ1-1, with D possibly being TRBD1 (5 bases). V shed 1 base and J shed 1 base, with 8 bases lying between them. Germline loops: CDR1 SGHTS, CDR2 YDEGEE. This CDR3 contains 14 residues. CDR3 amino acids: CASSLPDRNTEAFF. DNA for the CDR3: TGTGCCAGCAGCTTGCCTGACAGGAACACTGAAGCTTTCTTT.

The J gene is TRBJ2-2, the V gene TRBV7-9; D is unresolved. The CDR3 is made up of 13 amino acids. CDR1 is SEHNR and CDR2 is FQNEAQ in the germline V gene (reference sequence). Trimming took 5 bases from V and 6 from J, leaving 10 bases between them. The CDR3 nucleotides read TGTGCCAGCAGCCCCCCCCGGGCCGGGGAGCTGTTTTTT. Translated, it gives CASSPPRAGELFF.

V usage is TRBV3-1 (or the pseudogene TRBV3-2) and J usage is TRBJ1-5, with D unclear. This CDR3 region has 15 residues. V was clipped by 4 bases and J by 3 bases, with 13 bases between them. Germline-derived CDR1 and CDR2 are LGHDT and YNNKEL (reference sequence). The CDR3 region is CASSPAGGNNQPQHF. The CDR3 nucleotides are TGTGCCAGCAGCCCTGCAGGCGGGAACAATCAGCCCCAGCATTTT.

The chain carries TRBV19 and TRBJ2-3; the D gene is possibly TRBD2 (5 bases). Germline V gene lookup returns CDR1 LNHDA and CDR2 SQIVND (reference sequence). The CDR3 runs 15 residues. V gave up 9 bases and J gave up 3 bases, with 19 bases separating them. The CDR3 protein is CASTLARPRTDTQYF. The DNA of the CDR3 is TGTGCCAGCACCCTAGCCAGGCCGAGGACAGATACGCAGTATTTT.

The chain is built from TRBV19 and TRBJ2-7; 7 nucleotides line up with TRBD1. From germline, CDR1 is LNHDA and CDR2 SQIVND (reference sequence). The CDR3 has 14 residues. With V trimmed by 4 bases and J by 0 bases, 3 bases remained unmatched. Here the CDR3 reads CASSTSGGSYEQYF. The CDR3 nucleotides read TGTGCCAGTAGTACCTCAGGGGGCTCCTACGAGCAGTACTTC. The full variable domain, in which reference TRBV19 and TRBJ2-7 provide the parts outside the CDR3, is DGGITQSPKYLFRKEGQNVTLSCEQNLNHDAMYWYRQDPGQGLRLIYYSQIVNDFQKGDIAEGYSVSREKKESFPLTVTSAQKNPTAFYLCASSTSGGSYEQYFGPGTRLTVT.

This chain joins TRBV28 and TRBJ2-1; D is possibly TRBD1 (5 bases). CDR3 length equals 15 residues. CDR1 MDHEN and CDR2 SYDVKM come from the germline V gene. Trimming cost V 7 bases and J 0 bases, with 13 bases left between them. CDR3 bases: TGTGCCAGCACCCAGGACACCTACTCCTACAATGAGCAGTTCTTC. It encodes CASTQDTYSYNEQFF.

V gene TRBV28 combines with J gene TRBJ1-6, with D hard to call. V lost 6 bases and J 8 bases, leaving 11 bases between the germline ends. Germline V gene sequence: CDR1 MDHEN, CDR2 SYDVKM. The CDR3 extends over 13 amino acids. The CDR3 loop reads CASSGRQDSPLHF. In nucleotides, the CDR3 is TGTGCCAGCAGCGGCCGGCAGGATTCACCCCTCCACTTT.

The rearrangement uses TRBV5-4 and TRBJ2-3; a possible D gene is TRBD2 (6 bases). The CDR3 covers 16 residues. CDR1 SGHNT and CDR2 YYREEE come from the germline V gene (reference sequence). V was pared by 0 bases and J by 6 bases, with 17 bases between. The CDR3 DNA follows: TGTGCCAGCAGCTTGGCCAATCGGGGGAGCAAGGATACGCAGTATTTT. Amino acids: CASSLANRGSKDTQYF.

This clone was seen only a few times. The rearrangement links TRBV28 to TRBJ2-2; 13 bases match TRBD2. Germline trimming cut 10 bases from V and 7 bases from J; bases unmatched to any gene: 3. Germline V CDR1 and CDR2: MDHEN, SYDVKM. This CDR3 has 13 amino acids. CDR3 loop: CAIGLAGVGELFF. CDR3 sequence (DNA): TGTGCCATCGGACTAGCGGGAGTCGGGGAGCTGTTTTTT.

The V call is TRBV7-3, the J call TRBJ2-1; TRBD2 matches at 8 bases. The V and J ends lost 4 bases and 7 bases, in that order; junction bases with no gene match: 6. The germline V gene has CDR1 SGHTA and CDR2 FQGTGA. CDR3 size: 14 residues. The CDR3 reads CASSSGTSANEQFF. In DNA, the CDR3 is TGTGCCAGCAGCTCCGGGACTAGTGCTAATGAGCAGTTCTTC.

The V call is TRBV2, the J call TRBJ2-1, with D possibly being TRBD1 (7 bases). Trimming stripped 8 bases from V and 4 bases from J, with 15 bases between. CDR3 length equals 14 residues. Germline V gene lookup returns CDR1 SNHLY and CDR2 FYNNEI. The CDR3 DNA is TGTGCCAGCCTTGACAGGGACTCGTACAATGAGCAGTTCTTC. It translates to CASLDRDSYNEQFF.

V gene TRBV6-2 or TRBV6-3 combines with J gene TRBJ2-7, with D perhaps TRBD1 (5 bases). Germline assignment: CDR1 MNHEY and CDR2 SVGEGT. This CDR3 has 15 amino acids. V was shortened by 6 bases and J by 3 bases, with 18 bases between the two germline ends. For the CDR3, the DNA is TGTGCCAGCAGCCCCCTTGACAGCCCCAGCTACGAGCAGTACTTC. Residues: CASSPLDSPSYEQYF.

The chain recombines TRBV30 with TRBJ2-1; possibly TRBD2 for D (6 bases). Germline lookup yields CDR1 GTSNPN and CDR2 SVGIG (reference sequence). The ends were cut back, 2 bases at V and 3 bases at J, with 8 bases in the middle. This CDR3 comprises 13 residues. This CDR3 is CAWSRRGYNEQFF. CDR3 DNA: TGTGCCTGGAGTCGGAGGGGCTACAATGAGCAGTTCTTC.

The chain couples TRBV7-6 to TRBJ2-2; 8 bases line up with TRBD2. V shed 4 bases, J shed 6 bases, and the junction held 4 bases outside the gene matches. The germline V gene encodes CDR1 SGHVS and CDR2 FNYEAQ. The CDR3 sequence is 14 residues long. CDR3 residues: CASSSGLGAGELFF. In DNA form, the CDR3 reads TGTGCCAGCAGCTCGGGACTAGGGGCCGGGGAGCTGTTTTTT.

The chain joins TRBV28 to TRBJ1-1; 8 bases agree with TRBD1. The germline gives CDR1 MDHEN, CDR2 SYDVKM. The V gene end was trimmed by 9 bases and the J gene end by 5 bases; junction bases not matched to a gene: 11. CDR3 length: 14 amino acids. The chain's CDR3 is CASLASGGATEAFF. The CDR3 bases are TGTGCCAGTCTTGCCTCAGGGGGCGCGACTGAAGCTTTCTTT. Complete variable domain (other parts from reference TRBV28 and TRBJ1-1): DVKVTQSSRYLVKRTGEKVFLECVQDMDHENMFWYRQDPGLGLRLIYFSYDVKMKEKGDIPEGYSVSREKKERFSLILESASTNQTSMYLCASLASGGATEAFFGQGTRLTVV.

As DNA, the CDR3 is TGTGCCAGCCGTCTGGGGGGCTCGCGGGAGGCTGGCAATGAGCAGTTCTTC. It encodes CASRLGGSREAGNEQFF. The chain is built from TRBV27 and TRBJ2-1, with TRBD2 matching over 8 bases. This CDR3 has 17 residues. Trimming took 8 bases from V and 6 from J; bases not matched to a gene: 18. Germline V gives CDR1 MNHEY, CDR2 SMNVEV (reference sequence).